This T cell receptor beta chain was profiled in a study of cytotoxic CD8 clonotypes in ibrutinib-treated CLL. Assay used: immunoSEQ multiplex PCR; TCRdb lists only in-frame clones, some missing. Of around 40,000 clones listed, just over 70% are singletons. Overall study findings and caveats: The public clonotypes identified were infrequent and showed contraction or stability on treatment.

This clone was seen a handful of times. Its antigen is undetermined. The V segment lost 9 bases and the J segment 4 bases; nucleotides outside the gene matches: 3. Germline CDR1 ENHRY, CDR2 SYGVKD. This CDR3 is 13 amino acids long. Sequenced here: PBMCs, sampled at disease progression, from a patient treated with ibrutinib. The chain is built from TRBV10-3 and TRBJ2-7; TRBD2 matches 13 bases. The TCR was taken from a human donor with chronic lymphocytic leukemia. The CDR3 loop is CAIGLAGAYEQYF. CDR3 nucleotide sequence: TGTGCCATTGGACTAGCGGGGGCGTACGAGCAGTACTTC.